One sample yielded the 13 T cell receptor beta chains listed below, sequenced in a study of T-cell memory formation after mild COVID-19. Each CDR3 protein is one row after TCRdb ran MiXCR on the 5' RACE reads. The table includes some 290,000 distinct CDR3 sequences, about 16% detected once. Source material: PBMCs or a T cell subset sorted from them (not recorded which). The receptors derive from a man aged 18-30 years who had mild COVID-19 (a few samples of this study predate the infection). Cell type and time point are not known.

This clonotype was counted ten times or more. The V call is TRBV6-5, the J call TRBJ2-5; D is unresolved. Trimming removed 6 bases at V and 0 bases at J, with 11 bases between. CDR3 length: 14 residues. Germline CDR1 is MNHEY and CDR2 is SVGAGI. As DNA, the CDR3 is TGTGCCAGCAGGGAATACGGGTACCAAGAGACCCAGTACTTC. It specifies CASREYGYQETQYF.

This clonotype was found many times. This chain joins TRBV6-5 and TRBJ2-7; possibly TRBD2 for D (5 bases). The CDR3 is 12 residues long. Between the trimmed V and J ends, which lost 4 bases and 7 bases, there was a span of 11 bases. Germline CDR1 reads MNHEY; CDR2 reads SVGAGI. DNA of the CDR3: TGTGCCAGCAGTTCGGGTGGGAGTGAGCAGTACTTC. This codes for CASSSGGSEQYF.

This sequence joins TRBV27 and TRBJ1-1; D call uncertain. Per the germline V gene, CDR1 is MNHEY and CDR2 is SMNVEV (reference sequence). V gave up 1 base and J gave up 5 bases, with 11 bases separating them. The CDR3 contains 14 residues. The CDR3 sequence is CASSLLRLGTEAFF. Here the CDR3 DNA reads TGTGCCAGCAGTTTATTGCGGTTAGGGACTGAAGCTTTCTTT.

The CDR3 nucleotides read TGCGCCAGCAGCCCCCTATTCCAAGATCAGCCCCAGCATTTT. Amino acid sequence: CASSPLFQDQPQHF. The chain links TRBV4-1 to TRBJ1-5; D gene unclear. The ends were cut back, 4 bases at V and 5 bases at J, with 12 bases in the middle. The germline gives CDR1 MGHRA, CDR2 YSYEKL. CDR3 size: 14 residues.

This chain joins TRBV4-1 and TRBJ1-1; unclear D gene. Germline lookup yields CDR1 MGHRA and CDR2 YSYEKL. The CDR3 is 14 amino acids. The ends were cut back, 8 bases at V and 5 bases at J, with 18 bases in the middle. CDR3: CASRLLGGNTEAFF. DNA for the CDR3: TGCGCCAGCCGCCTGCTCGGAGGTAATACTGAAGCTTTCTTT.

The chain is built from TRBV6-1 and TRBJ2-7; 12 bases are a match to TRBD2. Germline CDR1 reads MNHNS; CDR2 reads SASEGT. J gave up 5 bases and V 11 bases, and 4 bases lay outside the gene matches. The CDR3 has 12 amino acids. Here the CDR3 DNA reads TGTGCCCTAGCGGGGGGGCCCCACGAGCAGTACGTC. It encodes CALAGGPHEQYV.

V usage is TRBV4-2 and J usage is TRBJ2-5; D is uncertain. CDR3 size: 17 residues. Trimming took 1 base from V and 0 from J, leaving 15 bases between them. Germline assignment: CDR1 LGHNA and CDR2 YNFKEQ. DNA of the CDR3: TGTGCCAGCAGCCAAGGTTCGAACTCTAAGTACCAAGAGACCCAGTACTTC. Translating it yields CASSQGSNSKYQETQYF.

J is TRBJ1-1 and V is TRBV28; the D gene is possibly TRBD1 (5 bases). Germline CDR1 MDHEN, CDR2 SYDVKM. This CDR3 region has 14 residues. The V end was cut by 5 bases, the J end by 3 bases, with 13 bases between. CDR3: CASSGAKWDTEAFF. For the CDR3, the DNA is TGTGCCAGCAGTGGGGCCAAATGGGACACTGAAGCTTTCTTT.

This clonotype has only a few counts. The chain combines TRBV5-1 with TRBJ2-7; 10 positions match TRBD2. The germline CDR1 and CDR2 sequences are SGHRS and YFSETQ. The CDR3 covers 16 residues. V lost 0 bases to trimming and J lost 5 bases; unmatched junction nucleotides: 8. The CDR3 loop is CASSLVPAGGLNEQYF. DNA for the CDR3: TGCGCCAGCAGCTTGGTCCCAGCGGGGGGGCTAAACGAGCAGTACTTC.

This clonotype has just a few counts. V and J are TRBV6-6 and TRBJ2-7; D not resolved. Germline CDR1 MNHNY, CDR2 SVGAGI (reference sequence). The CDR3 consists of 13 residues. V was shortened by 6 bases and J by 0 bases, with 9 bases between the two germline ends. The CDR3 DNA is TGTGCCAGCAGCAGTTTGGCCTCCTACGAGCAGTACTTC. Protein product: CASSSLASYEQYF.

The chain employs TRBV20-1 and TRBJ2-2; 7 nucleotides agree with TRBD1. The length of the CDR3 is 14 residues. CDR1 is DFQATT, CDR2 SNEGSKA, per germline (reference sequence). V gave up 2 bases and J gave up 5 bases; unmatched junction bases: 5. The CDR3 sequence: CSARKGAGTGELFF. The CDR3 coding sequence is TGCAGTGCTAGAAAGGGGGCAGGGACCGGGGAGCTGTTTTTT.

The CDR3 DNA sequence: TGTGCCAGCAGCTTAGCTCGGGGGCACACTGAAGCTTTCTTT. This codes for CASSLARGHTEAFF. The chain links TRBV7-8 to TRBJ1-1; tentative D call: TRBD1 (6 bases). Looked up from germline, CDR1 is SGHVS and CDR2 is FQNEAQ. The CDR3 contains 14 residues. The V end lost 0 bases, the J end lost 3 bases, and 8 bases lay between the germline ends.

This clonotype appeared a few times. The chain has TRBV5-1 and TRBJ2-7, with D unresolved. Germline loops: CDR1 SGHRS, CDR2 YFSETQ. This CDR3 spans 18 amino acids. Trimming removed 2 bases from V and 4 bases from J, with 25 bases in between. CDR3 nucleotides: TGCGCCAGCAGCTTTATGTGGGCCTCTGATCCCGGAGCGTACGAGCAGTACTTC. Amino acids: CASSFMWASDPGAYEQYF. The full variable domain, rest sourced from reference TRBV5-1 and TRBJ2-7, is KAGVTQTPRYLIKTRGQQVTLSCSPISGHRSVSWYQQTPGQGLQFLFEYFSETQRNKGNFPGRFSGRQFSNSRSEMNVSTLELGDSALYLCASSFMWASDPGAYEQYFGPGTRLTVT.